The clone carrying this T cell receptor gamma chain showed up just a few times. Its specificity is not known. Alphabeta T cells were depleted, then CD3+ Vdelta1+ Vdelta2- thymocytes were FACS-sorted. RNA was extracted from the cells and then reverse transcribed. Pooled V-gene forward primers with one constant-region reverse primer generated the CDR3 amplicons by multiplex PCR. With CATT, TCRdb re-called clones from the multiplex PCR reads. Found here are tens of thousands of gamma-chain clones, around 18% of them singletons; the top ten hold under 2%. This sample stems from a study of Vδ1+ human thymocytes. Study outcomes and limitations: Thymic TRG and TRD repertoires appeared highly polyclonal, with Gaussian CDR3 length distributions.

Germline V gives CDR1 EGSNGY, CDR2 YDSYNSKV. The CDR3 consists of 19 residues. The V and J ends lost 0 bases and 0 bases, in that order; junction bases with no gene match: 13. This TCR was sampled from a boy under two years old who had congenital heart surgery. V gene TRGV2 combines with J gene TRGJP1. Input material: Vdelta1+ gamma-delta thymocytes from the thymus. The subset denotes: FACS-sorted CD3+ TCRalphabeta- TCRVdelta1+ TCRVdelta2- thymocytes. For the CDR3, the DNA is TGTGCCACCTGGGACGGGCATCGGGAATATAATACCACTGGTTGGTTCAAGATATTT. Translation: CATWDGHREYNTTGWFKIF.